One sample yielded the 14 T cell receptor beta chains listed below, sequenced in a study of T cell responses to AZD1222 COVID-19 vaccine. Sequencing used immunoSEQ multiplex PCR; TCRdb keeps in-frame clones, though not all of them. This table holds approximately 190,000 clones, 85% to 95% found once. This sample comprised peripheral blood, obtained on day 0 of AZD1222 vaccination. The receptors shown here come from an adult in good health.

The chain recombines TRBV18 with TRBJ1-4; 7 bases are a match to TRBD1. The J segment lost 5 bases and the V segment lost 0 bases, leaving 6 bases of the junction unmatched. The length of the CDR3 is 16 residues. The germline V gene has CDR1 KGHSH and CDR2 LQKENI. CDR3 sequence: CASSPPGTASNEKLFF. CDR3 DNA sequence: TGTGCCAGCTCACCACCTGGGACAGCCTCGAATGAAAAACTGTTTTTT.

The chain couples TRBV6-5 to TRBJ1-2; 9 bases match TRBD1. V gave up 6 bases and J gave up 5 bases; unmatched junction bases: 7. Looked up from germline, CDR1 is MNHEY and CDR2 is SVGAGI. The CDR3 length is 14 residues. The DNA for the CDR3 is TGTGCCAGCAGCCACAGGGGGCAGGGGTATGGCTACACCTTC. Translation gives CASSHRGQGYGYTF.

CDR3 DNA sequence: TGTGCCAGCAGCCCCACGAACACTGAAGCTTTCTTT. This codes for CASSPTNTEAFF. J is TRBJ1-1 and V is TRBV6-5; D is uncertain. CDR3 length equals 12 residues. The ends were cut back, 6 bases at V and 1 base at J, with 6 bases in the middle. Germline loops: CDR1 MNHEY, CDR2 SVGAGI.

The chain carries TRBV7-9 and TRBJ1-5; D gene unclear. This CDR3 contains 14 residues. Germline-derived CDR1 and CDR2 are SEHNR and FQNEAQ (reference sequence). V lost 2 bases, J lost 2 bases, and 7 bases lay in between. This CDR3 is CASSLMEGNQPQHF. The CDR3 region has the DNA TGTGCCAGCAGCTTAATGGAGGGCAATCAGCCCCAGCATTTT.

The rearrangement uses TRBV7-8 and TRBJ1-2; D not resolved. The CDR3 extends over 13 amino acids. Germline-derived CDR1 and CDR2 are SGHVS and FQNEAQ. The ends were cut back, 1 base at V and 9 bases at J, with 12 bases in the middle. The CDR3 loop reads CASSLGAPKSYTF. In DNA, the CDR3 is TGTGCCAGCAGCTTAGGGGCCCCCAAGAGCTACACCTTC.

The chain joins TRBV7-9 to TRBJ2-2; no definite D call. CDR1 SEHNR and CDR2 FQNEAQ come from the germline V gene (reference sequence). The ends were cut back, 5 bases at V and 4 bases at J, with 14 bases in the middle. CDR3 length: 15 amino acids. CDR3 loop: CASSPGQASTGELFF. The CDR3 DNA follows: TGTGCCAGCAGCCCCGGGCAGGCGAGCACCGGGGAGCTGTTTTTT.

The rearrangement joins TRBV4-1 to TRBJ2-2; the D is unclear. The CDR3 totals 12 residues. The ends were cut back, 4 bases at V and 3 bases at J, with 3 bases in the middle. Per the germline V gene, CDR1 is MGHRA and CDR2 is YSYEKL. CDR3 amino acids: CASSPYTGELFF. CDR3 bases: TGCGCCAGCAGCCCATACACCGGGGAGCTGTTTTTT.

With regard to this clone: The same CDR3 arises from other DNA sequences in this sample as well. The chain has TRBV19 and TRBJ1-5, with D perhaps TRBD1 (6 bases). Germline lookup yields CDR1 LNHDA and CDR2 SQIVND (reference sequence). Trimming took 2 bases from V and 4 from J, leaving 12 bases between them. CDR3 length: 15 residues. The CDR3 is CASSITGGGNQPQHF. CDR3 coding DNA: TGTGCCAGTAGTATAACGGGAGGGGGTAATCAGCCCCAGCATTTT.

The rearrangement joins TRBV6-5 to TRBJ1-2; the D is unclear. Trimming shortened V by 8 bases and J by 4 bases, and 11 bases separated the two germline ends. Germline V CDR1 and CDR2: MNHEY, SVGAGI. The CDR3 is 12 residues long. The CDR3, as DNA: TGTGCCAGCTCGGAGATTGGCTATGGCTACACCTTC. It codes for CASSEIGYGYTF.

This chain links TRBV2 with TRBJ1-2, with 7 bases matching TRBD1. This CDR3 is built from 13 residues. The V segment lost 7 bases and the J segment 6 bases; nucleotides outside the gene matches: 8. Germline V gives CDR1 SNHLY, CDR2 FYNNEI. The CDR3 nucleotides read TGTGCCAGCACAGGGACAGCTAAGGATGGCTACACCTTC. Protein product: CASTGTAKDGYTF.

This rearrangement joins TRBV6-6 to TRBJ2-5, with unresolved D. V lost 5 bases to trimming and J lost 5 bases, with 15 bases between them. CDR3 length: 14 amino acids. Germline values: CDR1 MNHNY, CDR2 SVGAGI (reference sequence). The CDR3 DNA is TGTGCCAGCAGTAACCCGCCTTCTGTGGAGACCCAGTACTTC. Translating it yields CASSNPPSVETQYF.

The chain's CDR3 is CASSKTGAGNTIYF. In DNA form, the CDR3 reads TGTGCCAGCAGCAAGACAGGGGCTGGAAACACCATATATTTT. The J gene is TRBJ1-3, the V gene TRBV7-6; 8 bases are shared with TRBD1. CDR1 is SGHVS, CDR2 FNYEAQ, per germline. CDR3 length equals 14 residues. Trimming removed 5 bases from V and 2 bases from J; junction bases left unmatched: 2.

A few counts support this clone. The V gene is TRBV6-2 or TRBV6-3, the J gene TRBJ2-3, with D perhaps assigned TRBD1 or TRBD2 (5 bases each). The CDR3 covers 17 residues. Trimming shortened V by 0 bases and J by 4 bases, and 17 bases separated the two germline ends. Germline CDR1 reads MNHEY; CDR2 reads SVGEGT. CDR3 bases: TGTGCCAGCAGTTACTCTATCAGGGAGAATTTGGCAGATACGCAGTATTTT. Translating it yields CASSYSIRENLADTQYF.

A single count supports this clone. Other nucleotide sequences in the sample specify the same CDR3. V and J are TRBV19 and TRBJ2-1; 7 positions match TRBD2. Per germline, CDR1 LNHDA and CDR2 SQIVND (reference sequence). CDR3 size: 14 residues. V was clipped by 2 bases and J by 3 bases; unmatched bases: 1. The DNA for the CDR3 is TGTGCCAGTAGTATAAGCGGGGTCTACAATGAGCAGTTCTTC. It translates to CASSISGVYNEQFF. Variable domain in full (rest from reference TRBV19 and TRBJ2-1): DGGITQSPKYLFRKEGQNVTLSCEQNLNHDAMYWYRQDPGQGLRLIYYSQIVNDFQKGDIAEGYSVSREKKESFPLTVTSAQKNPTAFYLCASSISGVYNEQFFGPGTRLTVL.